This T cell receptor (beta chain) derives from a study of blood T cell repertoires in COVID-19. The wider study: Samples representing acute and convalescent COVID-19 were sourced from the United States, Italy and Spain. T cells, B-cell-depleted T cells, or PBMCs provided the cDNA or gDNA that served as material.

How the authors handled the data: Amplification with reference gene primers provided the estimates of nucleated cell counts. This table comes from immunoSEQ multiplex PCR, and its TCRdb copy is limited to in-frame clones, with some not included. D and trimming come from the DNA, and the V and J calls and clone size come from that table. Altogether 50,000 to 70,000 clones are present, 60% to 85% being singletons, with the ten largest covering 3% to 3.5%. The origin of this receptor is a man aged 55 to 69 with acute or convalescent COVID-19. Sequenced material: peripheral blood.

CDR3 sequence: CASSLGGTVGQPQHF. The CDR3 nucleotides read TGTGCCAGCAGCTTAGGAGGGACTGTAGGTCAGCCCCAGCATTTT. The V and J genes are TRBV7-9 and TRBJ1-5, with D perhaps matching TRBD1 (5 bases). Germline loops: CDR1 SEHNR, CDR2 FQNEAQ (reference sequence). V dropped 1 base and J dropped 6 bases, with 13 bases sitting between them. The CDR3 consists of 15 residues.